The following is a TCR beta chain sequence with its context. This specimen belongs to a study of technical replicates of blood from a handful of donors. Repertoires were generated with immunoSEQ multiplex PCR, while TCRdb's copy carries only in-frame clones and drops some. This table has roughly 79,000 clones, around 92% appearing once. This clonotype was sampled from a human donor in good health. The sequenced sample consisted of T cells isolated from PBMCs.

The CDR3 nucleotides are TGTGCCAGCAGTTACTCAGAAGGAGACTATGGCTACACCTTC. Residues: CASSYSEGDYGYTF. This rearrangement joins TRBV6-6 to TRBJ1-2; D not resolved. V lost 0 bases and J 3 bases, leaving 8 bases between the germline ends. Germline V CDR1 and CDR2: MNHNY, SVGAGI (reference sequence). The CDR3 extends over 14 amino acids.